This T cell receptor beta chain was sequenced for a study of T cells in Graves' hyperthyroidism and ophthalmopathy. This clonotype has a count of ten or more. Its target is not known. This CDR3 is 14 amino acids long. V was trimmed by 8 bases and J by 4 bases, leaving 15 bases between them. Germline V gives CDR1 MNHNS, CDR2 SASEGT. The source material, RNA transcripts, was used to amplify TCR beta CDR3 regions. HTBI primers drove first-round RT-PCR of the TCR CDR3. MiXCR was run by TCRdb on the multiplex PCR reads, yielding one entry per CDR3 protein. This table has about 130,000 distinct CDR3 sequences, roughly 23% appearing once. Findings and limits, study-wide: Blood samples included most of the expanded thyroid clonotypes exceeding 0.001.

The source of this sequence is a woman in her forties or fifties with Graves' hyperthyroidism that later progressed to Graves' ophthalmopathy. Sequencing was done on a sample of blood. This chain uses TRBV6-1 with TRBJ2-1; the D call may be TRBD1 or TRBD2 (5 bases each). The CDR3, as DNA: TGTGCCAGCCGACGGGACGCCGGGTACAATGAGCAGTTCTTC. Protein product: CASRRDAGYNEQFF.